This T cell receptor (beta chain) is drawn from a study of blood T cell repertoires in COVID-19. Study-level information: Collection of acute and convalescent COVID-19 samples took place in the United States, Italy and Spain. From T cells, B-cell-depleted T cells, or PBMCs came the material, which was cDNA or gDNA.

CDR3 length: 16 residues. Trimming took 6 bases from V and 8 from J; bases not matched to a gene: 12. Germline V gene lookup returns CDR1 MRHNA and CDR2 SNTAGT. This clone was seen only once. In the authors' methods: Reference gene primers were amplified, and this amplification served to estimate nucleated cell counts. Method: immunoSEQ multiplex PCR; TCRdb's copy keeps in-frame clones and lacks some. From that table come the V and J calls and clone size; the DNA was used to work out D and trimming. In the table there are under 200,000 clones, about 86% of which are singletons. This receptor was taken from a man aged 65-85 years with active or convalescent COVID-19. Sample: peripheral blood. The genes are TRBV6-4 and TRBJ2-1; 11 nucleotides match TRBD2. The CDR3 bases are TGTGCCAGCAGGAGGGGAGGGACTAGCGGATCTGATGAGCAGTTCTTC. This gives the protein CASRRGGTSGSDEQFF.